This TCR beta chain came from a study of T cells after yellow fever vaccination. Study conclusions and caveats: Abundant bulk-population clonotypes could contaminate the FACS-sorted repertoires.

This clonotype was detected only a few times. The antigen is undetermined. TCRdb re-called the 5' RACE reads with MiXCR, one entry per CDR3 protein. The top ten clones hold under 15% of a sample with hundreds of thousands of distinct CDR3 sequences, 12% of them seen once. The CDR3 has 13 amino acids. The germline V gene encodes CDR1 DFQATT and CDR2 SNEGSKA (reference sequence). Trimming stripped 5 bases from V and 5 bases from J, with 15 bases between. This sequence was found in a man aged 25-40 years who received the YFV17D yellow fever vaccine. Sample: PBMCs, taken on the day of the yellow fever booster vaccination. This chain uses TRBV20-1 with TRBJ2-5, with a weak D call TRBD2 (5 bases). CDR3 protein: CSAPTGTGETQYF. CDR3 coding DNA: TGCAGTGCTCCGACGGGAACGGGGGAGACCCAGTACTTC.